Shown below are 18 T cell receptor beta chains from a single sample sequenced in a study of cytotoxic CD8 clonotypes in ibrutinib-treated CLL. Sequencing was performed with immunoSEQ multiplex PCR; in TCRdb, only in-frame clones are kept and a portion is missing. The profile shows approximately 92,000 clones, roughly four fifths of them singletons. Sequencing used PBMCs, obtained after 24 months of ibrutinib treatment. These receptors were collected from a human donor with chronic lymphocytic leukemia.

V and J are TRBV7-9 and TRBJ1-6; 9 nucleotides match TRBD1. J lost 9 bases, V lost 5 bases, and 5 bases had no gene match. In germline, CDR1 is SEHNR, CDR2 FQNEAQ (reference sequence). The CDR3 has 14 amino acids. This CDR3 is CASSTGGAVSPLHF. The CDR3 region has the DNA TGTGCCAGCAGCACAGGGGGCGCGGTTTCACCCCTCCACTTT.

Points on this clone: The junction and the germline gene differ at one end; a read error may be behind it. The gene calls are TRBV5-4 and TRBJ1-2; D remains unclear. The CDR3 runs 16 residues. The germline gives CDR1 SGHNT, CDR2 YYREEE (reference sequence). The CDR3 here is CASGLKLTERAQGYTF. In DNA form, the CDR3 reads TGTGCCAGCGGCTTGAAGTTGACCGAGAGAGCGCAGGGCTACACCTTC.

This clone was seen a few times. This chain links TRBV5-4 with TRBJ2-2; 9 bases are a match to TRBD2. CDR1 SGHNT and CDR2 YYREEE come from the germline V gene (reference sequence). Trimming at V came to 5 bases and at J to 3 bases, leaving 11 bases not matched to a gene. CDR3 length equals 17 residues. The CDR3 DNA sequence: TGTGCCAGCAGTTCAGGTTGGGTAGCGGGAGACACCGGGGAGCTGTTTTTT. Translation: CASSSGWVAGDTGELFF.

The chain joins TRBV7-8 to TRBJ2-7; D call uncertain. There are 16 residues in the CDR3. Trimming stripped 4 bases from V and 3 bases from J, with 19 bases between. Germline V lookup: CDR1 SGHVS, CDR2 FQNEAQ. CDR3 sequence (DNA): TGTGCCAGCAGCTCAGGACGGATCATGAGTCTCTACGAGCAGTACTTC. It yields the protein CASSSGRIMSLYEQYF.

The chain is built from TRBV29-1 and TRBJ1-2, with D perhaps matching TRBD1 (6 bases). The CDR3 is 16 amino acids. Germline V gene sequence: CDR1 SQVTM, CDR2 ANQGSEA. Trimming left V 7 bases short and J 2 bases short, with 23 bases between. As DNA, the CDR3 is TGCAGCGCCCCCCTCACCTGGGGGCAGGGAAACTATGGCTACACCTTC. This codes for CSAPLTWGQGNYGYTF. Looking up the rest from reference TRBV29-1 and TRBJ1-2 gives the full variable domain: SAVISQKPSRDICQRGTSLTIQCQVDSQVTMMFWYRQQPGQSLTLIATANQGSEATYESGFVIDKFPISRPNLTFSTLTVSNMSPEDSSIYLCSAPLTWGQGNYGYTFGSGTRLTVV.

Regarding this clone: At one of its ends the junction is not consistent with the germline gene, which may arise from a read error. The chain employs TRBV9 and TRBJ2-3; D may be TRBD1 (6 bases). The CDR3 covers 15 residues. CDR1 and CDR2 (germline): SGDLS, YYNGEE. The CDR3: CATSYDRTSTDTQYF. CDR3 coding DNA: TGTGCCACCAGCTACGACAGGACTAGCACAGATACGCAGTATTTT.

The chain recombines TRBV10-3 with TRBJ2-6; TRBD1 is a possible D gene (6 bases). V was clipped by 4 bases and J by 4 bases, with 8 bases between them. This CDR3 spans 14 amino acids. Germline V gene lookup returns CDR1 ENHRY and CDR2 SYGVKD. The CDR3 bases are TGTGCCATCAGTGTGGGGGCAGGGGCCAACGTCCTGACTTTC. Translated: CAISVGAGANVLTF.

This clone was observed a handful of times. The V and J genes are TRBV7-9 and TRBJ2-1, with 9 nucleotides matching TRBD1. Germline V gives CDR1 SEHNR, CDR2 FQNEAQ (reference sequence). This CDR3 has 17 residues. With 4 bases clipped from V and 3 bases from J, the junction kept 10 bases outside the gene matches. The CDR3 coding sequence is TGTGCCAGCAGCTCCCCCCCACAGGGGGCCTTCTACAATGAGCAGTTCTTC. Its translation: CASSSPPQGAFYNEQFF.

The chain employs TRBV7-2 and TRBJ1-2, with TRBD1 as a possible D gene (5 bases). V was clipped by 1 base and J by 4 bases, with 13 bases between them. The CDR3 is 15 residues long. Looked up from germline, CDR1 is SGHTA and CDR2 is FQGNSA. In DNA, the CDR3 is TGTGCCAGCAGCTTAGATCCGGGACCCATCTATGGCTACACCTTC. It codes for CASSLDPGPIYGYTF.

The chain links TRBV5-1 to TRBJ1-1; possible D gene TRBD1, 6 bases. This CDR3 contains 15 residues. Germline-derived CDR1 and CDR2 are SGHRS and YFSETQ. V shed 3 bases and J shed 2 bases, with 14 bases lying between them. Here the CDR3 DNA reads TGCGCCAGCAGCTCAAAACAGGGTGCCAACACTGAAGCTTTCTTT. Protein product: CASSSKQGANTEAFF.

The J gene is TRBJ2-3, the V gene TRBV4-3; 9 bases fit TRBD2. The CDR3 has 15 residues. Germline trimming cut 3 bases from V and 3 bases from J; bases unmatched to any gene: 4. Germline V gene sequence: CDR1 LGHNA, CDR2 YSLEER. The chain's CDR3 is CASSQRGGLTDTQYF. The CDR3 nucleotides are TGCGCCAGCAGCCAGCGGGGGGGCCTAACAGATACGCAGTATTTT.

V gene TRBV7-8 combines with J gene TRBJ1-1; no definite D call. V was clipped by 4 bases and J by 1 base, with 19 bases between them. The length of the CDR3 is 17 residues. CDR1 is SGHVS and CDR2 is FQNEAQ in the germline V gene. The CDR3 spells CASSYRVGIGTNTEAFF. Here the CDR3 DNA reads TGTGCCAGCAGCTACCGTGTCGGGATTGGAACGAACACTGAAGCTTTCTTT.

The chain links TRBV5-4 to TRBJ2-1; D tentatively fits TRBD1 or TRBD2 (5 bases each). Germline loops: CDR1 SGHNT, CDR2 YYREEE (reference sequence). The CDR3 spans 15 residues. V was shortened by 2 bases and J by 1 base, with 10 bases between the two germline ends. The CDR3 nucleotides read TGTGCCAGCAGCTTCCAGCGGACATCCTACAATGAGCAGTTCTTC. This gives the protein CASSFQRTSYNEQFF.

There are a few counts of this clone. The CDR3 loop is CASSWAGQGSEQYF. CDR3 DNA sequence: TGTGCCAGCAGTTGGGCGGGACAGGGGAGCGAGCAGTACTTC. The chain has TRBV6-1 and TRBJ2-7, with 10 bases fitting TRBD1. The germline V gene has CDR1 MNHNS and CDR2 SASEGT. The ends lost 5 bases at V and 6 bases at J; junction bases unmatched: 7. The CDR3 is 14 residues long.

This clone was picked up many times. The chain is built from TRBV6-1 and TRBJ1-2, with 9 nucleotides matching TRBD1. V was clipped by 2 bases and J by 7 bases; unmatched bases: 8. Germline CDR1 is MNHNS and CDR2 is SASEGT. The CDR3 is 15 residues long. The CDR3 loop reads CASSELGQGNVGYTF. CDR3 DNA sequence: TGTGCCAGCAGTGAACTGGGACAGGGAAATGTTGGCTACACCTTC.

The chain has TRBV7-9 and TRBJ2-7; 10 bases map to TRBD1. Losses at the gene ends were 6 bases for V and 2 bases for J; bases not matched to a gene: 7. Germline V CDR1 and CDR2: SEHNR, FQNEAQ (reference sequence). This CDR3 has 15 amino acids. CDR3 region: CASSYAGTGAYEQYF. The CDR3 bases are TGTGCCAGCAGTTATGCCGGGACAGGGGCCTACGAGCAGTACTTC. Full variable domain (rest looked up from reference TRBV7-9 and TRBJ2-7): DTGVSQNPRHKITKRGQNVTFRCDPISEHNRLYWYRQTLGQGPEFLTYFQNEAQLEKSRLLSDRFSAERPKGSFSTLEIQRTEQGDSAMYLCASSYAGTGAYEQYFGPGTRLTVT.

The chain couples TRBV25-1 to TRBJ1-3; 7 bases fit TRBD1. The CDR3 has 17 amino acids. Trimming took 2 bases from V and 0 from J; bases not matched to a gene: 7. Germline CDR1 and CDR2: MGHDK and SYGVNS. The DNA of the CDR3 is TGTGCCAGCAGTGAAAAGACAGGGCTACCCTCTGGAAACACCATATATTTT. It specifies CASSEKTGLPSGNTIYF.

V usage is TRBV6-1 and J usage is TRBJ1-1, with 9 bases fitting TRBD1. The CDR3 covers 13 residues. The germline V gene has CDR1 MNHNS and CDR2 SASEGT. Trimming cost V 2 bases and J 11 bases; bases outside gene matches: 6. The DNA of the CDR3 is TGTGCCAGCAGTGAATTGACAGGGGGTAAGGCTTTCTTT. It is translated as CASSELTGGKAFF.